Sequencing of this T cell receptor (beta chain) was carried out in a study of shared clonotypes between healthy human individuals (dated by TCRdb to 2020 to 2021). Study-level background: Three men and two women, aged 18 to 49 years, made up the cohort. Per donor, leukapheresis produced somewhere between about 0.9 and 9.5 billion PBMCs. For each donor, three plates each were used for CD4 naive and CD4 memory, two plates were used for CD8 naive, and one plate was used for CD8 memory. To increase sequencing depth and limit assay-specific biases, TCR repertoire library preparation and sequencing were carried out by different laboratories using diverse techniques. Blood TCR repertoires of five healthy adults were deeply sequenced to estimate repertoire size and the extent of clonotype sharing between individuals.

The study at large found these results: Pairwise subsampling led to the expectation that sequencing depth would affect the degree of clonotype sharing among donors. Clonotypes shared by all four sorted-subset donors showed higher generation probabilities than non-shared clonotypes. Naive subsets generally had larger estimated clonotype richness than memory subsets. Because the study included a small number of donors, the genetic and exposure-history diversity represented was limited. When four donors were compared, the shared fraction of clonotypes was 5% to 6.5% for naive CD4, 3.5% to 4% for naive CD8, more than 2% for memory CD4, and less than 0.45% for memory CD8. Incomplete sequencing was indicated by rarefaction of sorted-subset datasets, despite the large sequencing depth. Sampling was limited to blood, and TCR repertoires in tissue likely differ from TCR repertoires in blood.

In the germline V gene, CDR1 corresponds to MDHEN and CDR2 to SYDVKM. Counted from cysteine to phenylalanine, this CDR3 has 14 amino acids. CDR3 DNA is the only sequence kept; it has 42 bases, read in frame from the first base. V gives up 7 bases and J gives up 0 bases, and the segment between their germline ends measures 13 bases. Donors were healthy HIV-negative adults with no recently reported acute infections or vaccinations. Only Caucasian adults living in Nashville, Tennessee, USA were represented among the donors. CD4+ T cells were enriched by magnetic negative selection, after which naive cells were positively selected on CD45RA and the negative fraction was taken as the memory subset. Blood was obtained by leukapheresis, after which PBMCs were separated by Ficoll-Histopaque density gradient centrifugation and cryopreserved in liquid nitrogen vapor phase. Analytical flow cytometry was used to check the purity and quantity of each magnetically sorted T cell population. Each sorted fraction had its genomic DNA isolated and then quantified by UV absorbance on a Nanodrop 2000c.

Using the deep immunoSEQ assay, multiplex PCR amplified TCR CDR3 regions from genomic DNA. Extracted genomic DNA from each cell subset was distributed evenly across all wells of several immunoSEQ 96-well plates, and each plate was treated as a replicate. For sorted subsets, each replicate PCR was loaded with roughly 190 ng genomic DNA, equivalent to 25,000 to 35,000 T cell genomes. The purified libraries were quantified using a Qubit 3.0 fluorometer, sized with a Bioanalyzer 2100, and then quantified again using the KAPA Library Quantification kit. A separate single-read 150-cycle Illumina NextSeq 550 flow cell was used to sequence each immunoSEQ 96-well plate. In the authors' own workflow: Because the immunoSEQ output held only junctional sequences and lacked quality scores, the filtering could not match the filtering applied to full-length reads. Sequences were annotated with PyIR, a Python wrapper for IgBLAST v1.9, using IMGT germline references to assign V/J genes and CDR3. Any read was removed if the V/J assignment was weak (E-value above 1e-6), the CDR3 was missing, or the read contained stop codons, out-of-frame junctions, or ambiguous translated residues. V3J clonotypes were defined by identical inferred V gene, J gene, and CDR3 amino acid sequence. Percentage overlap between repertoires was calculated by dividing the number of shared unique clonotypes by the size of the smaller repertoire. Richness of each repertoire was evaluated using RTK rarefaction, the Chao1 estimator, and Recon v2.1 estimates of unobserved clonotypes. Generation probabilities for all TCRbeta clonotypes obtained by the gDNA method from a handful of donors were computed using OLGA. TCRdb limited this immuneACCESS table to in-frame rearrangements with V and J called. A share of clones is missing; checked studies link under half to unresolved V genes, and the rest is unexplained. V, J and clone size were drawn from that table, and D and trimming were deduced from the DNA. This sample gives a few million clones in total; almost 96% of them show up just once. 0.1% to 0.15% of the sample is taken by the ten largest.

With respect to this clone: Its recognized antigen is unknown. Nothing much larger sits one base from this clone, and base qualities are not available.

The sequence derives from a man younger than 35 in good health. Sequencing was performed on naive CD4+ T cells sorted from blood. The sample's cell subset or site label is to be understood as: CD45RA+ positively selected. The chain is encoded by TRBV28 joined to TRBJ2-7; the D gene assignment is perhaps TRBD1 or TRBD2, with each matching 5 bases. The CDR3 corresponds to CASIRAGSSYEQYF. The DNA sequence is TGTGCCAGCATCAGGGCAGGGAGCTCCTACGAGCAGTACTTC.